This is a list of T cell receptor beta chains from one sample in a study of blood T cell repertoires in COVID-19. Libraries were prepared by immunoSEQ multiplex PCR; TCRdb keeps only in-frame clonotypes and omits some of them. The sample lists some 300,000 clones; 75% to 90% were seen once. Material: peripheral blood. These receptors all stem from a young man with active or convalescent COVID-19. The CDR3 runs from the conserved cysteine through the conserved F or W. A D gene is named only where the DNA matches it firmly. Size is omitted from some rows. Given values are once, few, many or a class for expanded clones.

v_call: TRBV29-1; d_call: -; j_call: TRBJ1-4; cdr3_length: 11; clone_size: -; cdr3_aa: CSVGGREKLFF; cdr3_nt: TGCAGCGTGGGAGGGAGGGAAAAACTGTTTTTT
v_call: TRBV5-1; d_call: TRBD2; j_call: TRBJ2-3; cdr3_length: 20; clone_size: -; cdr3_aa: CASSLAPALAGGASTDTQYF; cdr3_nt: TGCGCCAGCAGCTTGGCCCCGGCCCTAGCGGGGGGAGCTAGCACAGATACGCAGTATTTT
v_call: TRBV3-1/TRBV3-2; d_call: TRBD1; j_call: TRBJ2-1; cdr3_length: 15; clone_size: once; cdr3_aa: CASSQRGQSYNEQFF; cdr3_nt: TGTGCCAGCAGCCAAAGGGGACAGTCCTACAATGAGCAGTTCTTC
v_call: TRBV27; d_call: -; j_call: TRBJ1-2; cdr3_length: 13; clone_size: -; cdr3_aa: CASSLGGTYGYTF; cdr3_nt: TGTGCCAGCAGTTTAGGAGGGACTTATGGCTACACCTTC
v_call: TRBV6-5; d_call: TRBD1; j_call: TRBJ1-2; cdr3_length: 14; clone_size: -; cdr3_aa: CASSYNRGNYGYTF; cdr3_nt: TGTGCCAGCAGTTACAACAGGGGAAACTATGGCTACACCTTC
v_call: TRBV7-9; d_call: TRBD2; j_call: TRBJ2-1; cdr3_length: 16; clone_size: -; cdr3_aa: CASSALLAGGSNEQFF; cdr3_nt: TGTGCCAGCAGCGCCTTACTAGCGGGAGGGAGTAATGAGCAGTTCTTC
v_call: TRBV10-3; d_call: -; j_call: TRBJ1-4; cdr3_length: 17; clone_size: -; cdr3_aa: CAISEGGGVRTNEKLFF; cdr3_nt: TGTGCCATCAGTGAAGGGGGAGGGGTGAGAACTAATGAAAAACTGTTTTTT
v_call: TRBV5-1; d_call: TRBD2; j_call: TRBJ2-5; cdr3_length: 14; clone_size: -; cdr3_aa: CASSLGLAPGTQYF; cdr3_nt: TGCGCCAGCAGCTTGGGACTAGCCCCAGGGACCCAGTACTTC
v_call: TRBV5-1; d_call: -; j_call: TRBJ1-1; cdr3_length: 13; clone_size: few; cdr3_aa: CASSLTGNTEAFF; cdr3_nt: TGCGCCAGCAGCTTGACGGGGAACACTGAAGCTTTCTTT
v_call: TRBV7-9; d_call: TRBD1; j_call: TRBJ1-2; cdr3_length: 19; clone_size: -; cdr3_aa: CASSRPDRDRAHRGYGYTF; cdr3_nt: TGTGCCAGCAGCCGACCCGACCGGGACAGGGCCCATCGGGGCTATGGCTACACCTTC
v_call: TRBV5-1; d_call: TRBD1; j_call: TRBJ1-1; cdr3_length: 17; clone_size: -; cdr3_aa: CASSLYGTAYMNTEAFF; cdr3_nt: TGCGCCAGCAGCTTGTACGGGACAGCATACATGAACACTGAAGCTTTCTTT
v_call: TRBV10-1; d_call: -; j_call: TRBJ2-1; cdr3_length: 13; clone_size: -; cdr3_aa: CASSESHYNEQFF; cdr3_nt: TGCGCCAGCAGTGAGTCCCATTACAATGAGCAGTTCTTC
v_call: TRBV7-2; d_call: TRBD1; j_call: TRBJ1-2; cdr3_length: 14; clone_size: few; cdr3_aa: CASSQVGTAYGYTF; cdr3_nt: TGTGCCAGCAGCCAAGTAGGGACAGCTTATGGCTACACCTTC
v_call: TRBV7-2; d_call: TRBD1; j_call: TRBJ2-5; cdr3_length: 15; clone_size: -; cdr3_aa: CASSLTRTGAETQYF; cdr3_nt: TGTGCCAGCAGCCTAACAAGGACAGGGGCAGAGACCCAGTACTTC
v_call: TRBV3-1/TRBV3-2; d_call: -; j_call: TRBJ1-6; cdr3_length: 15; clone_size: -; cdr3_aa: CASSQQGSYNSPLHF; cdr3_nt: TGTGCCAGCAGCCAACAGGGATCCTATAATTCACCCCTCCACTTT
v_call: TRBV2; d_call: -; j_call: TRBJ1-5; cdr3_length: 17; clone_size: -; cdr3_aa: CASSPPGASSDNQPQHF; cdr3_nt: TGTGCCAGCAGCCCCCCAGGTGCCTCCAGTGACAATCAGCCCCAGCATTTT